This T cell receptor (beta chain) was identified in a study of OX40 agonist ivuxolimab in advanced cancers. From germline, CDR1 is LNHDA and CDR2 SQIVND (reference sequence). The ends were cut back, 8 bases at V and 1 base at J, with 12 bases in the middle. CDR3 length: 14 amino acids. The assay was immunoSEQ multiplex PCR, and TCRdb's table has in-frame clones only and misses some. The sample records about 50,000 clones, about 81% being singletons. The gene calls are TRBV19 and TRBJ1-3; D remains unclear. The TCR was taken from an adult with an advanced solid tumor such as melanoma, head and neck, liver or kidney cancer. The sequences come from CD4+ or CD8+ T cells sorted from blood, collected in a trial of the OX40 agonist ivuxolimab. The CDR3 bases are TGTGCCAGTTGGCAGCTAGGTTCTGGAAACACCATATATTTT. Translation gives CASWQLGSGNTIYF.